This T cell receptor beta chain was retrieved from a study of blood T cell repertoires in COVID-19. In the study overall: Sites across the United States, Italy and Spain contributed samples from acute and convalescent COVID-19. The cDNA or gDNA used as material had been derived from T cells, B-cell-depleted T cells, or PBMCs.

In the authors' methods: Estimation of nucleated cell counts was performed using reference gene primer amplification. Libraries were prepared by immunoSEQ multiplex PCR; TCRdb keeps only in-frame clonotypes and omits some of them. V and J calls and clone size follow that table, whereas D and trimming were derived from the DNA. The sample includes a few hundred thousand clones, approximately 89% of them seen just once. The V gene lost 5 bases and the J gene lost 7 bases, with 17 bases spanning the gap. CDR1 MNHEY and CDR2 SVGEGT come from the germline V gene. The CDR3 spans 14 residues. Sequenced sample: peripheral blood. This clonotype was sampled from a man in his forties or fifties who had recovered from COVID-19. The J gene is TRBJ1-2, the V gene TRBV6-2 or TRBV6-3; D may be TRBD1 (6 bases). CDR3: CASSRTVTSGGYTF. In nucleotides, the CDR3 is TGTGCCAGCAGTAGGACAGTGACCTCGGGTGGCTACACCTTC.